One sample yielded the 17 T cell receptor beta chains listed below, sequenced in a study of breast tumors, draining lymph nodes, adjacent tissues. Axillary draining lymph nodes of breast cancer patients supplied the node samples. TCRdb used MiXCR to reprocess the multiplex PCR reads, holding one entry per CDR3 protein. The sample holds approximately 130,000 distinct CDR3 sequences, 20% to 25% seen once. Source material: axillary lymph node tissue. Every receptor here comes from a female donor with breast cancer. Some clones in this sample may be carry-over from other donors' samples.

This clonotype was seen a few times. V usage is TRBV3-1 and J usage is TRBJ2-1, with 9 bases lining up with TRBD1. CDR3 length equals 15 residues. V shed 0 bases and J 9 bases; nucleotides not matched to a gene: 6. Per the germline V gene, CDR1 is LGHDT and CDR2 is YNNKEL (reference sequence). CDR3 nucleotide sequence: TGTGCCAGCAGCCAAGAGGGAGACAGGGGGGTTGAGCAGTTCTTC. This sequence encodes CASSQEGDRGVEQFF.

The chain is built from TRBV27 and TRBJ2-7; 7 bases are shared with TRBD1. Trimming cost V 5 bases and J 6 bases; bases outside gene matches: 4. Germline-derived CDR1 and CDR2 are MNHEY and SMNVEV (reference sequence). The CDR3 totals 12 residues. CDR3 region: CASSMAGGEQYF. CDR3 sequence (DNA): TGTGCCAGCAGTATGGCAGGGGGCGAGCAGTACTTC.

This clonotype was recorded at least ten times. The chain has TRBV7-8 and TRBJ1-2, with TRBD1 identical over 8 bases. V dropped 2 bases and J dropped 5; count of bases not matched to a gene: 7. This CDR3 is built from 15 residues. Germline V lookup: CDR1 SGHVS, CDR2 FQNEAQ. This CDR3 reads CASSLSGQEYYGYTF. CDR3 nucleotides: TGTGCCAGCAGCTTATCGGGACAGGAGTATTATGGCTACACCTTC.

For this clonotype: This may come from a read error, since a much larger clone is one base off. The V gene is TRBV29-1, the J gene TRBJ2-7; 15 bases map to TRBD2. The ends lost 4 bases at V and 4 bases at J; junction bases unmatched: 20. Germline loops: CDR1 SQVTM, CDR2 ANQGSEA. The length of the CDR3 is 20 residues. As DNA, the CDR3 is TGCAGCGTTGGGGGAGAGGGGATGGGGACTAGCGGGAGGTGTGGTTACGAGCAGTACTTC. It is translated as CSVGGEGMGTSGRCGYEQYF.

A note on this clonotype: It may be a read error: a sequence one base away is much more abundant. J is TRBJ1-5 and V is TRBV20-1; weak D call: TRBD1 (5 bases). The length of the CDR3 is 15 residues. V gave up 2 bases and J gave up 5 bases, with 16 bases separating them. Germline lookup yields CDR1 DFQATT and CDR2 SNEGSKA (reference sequence). CDR3 DNA sequence: TGCAGTGCTAGATCGGGGCAGTCATTCGATCAGCCCCAGCATTTT. Translating it yields CSARSGQSFDQPQHF.

Only a few counts were recorded for this clonotype. The rearrangement links TRBV18 to TRBJ2-7; the D is unclear. In germline, CDR1 is KGHSH, CDR2 LQKENI. The CDR3 is 14 amino acids. V lost 3 bases to trimming and J lost 1 base, with 10 bases between them. The CDR3 DNA reads TGTGCCAGCTCACCCCGGGCCAATTCCTACGAGCAGTACTTC. Translated, it gives CASSPRANSYEQYF.

This clonotype was observed many times. The V gene is TRBV11-3, the J gene TRBJ2-1, with 7 bases that match TRBD2. The germline CDR1 and CDR2 sequences are SGHNT and YENEEA. The CDR3 is 18 residues long. Losses at the gene ends were 1 base for V and 4 bases for J; bases not matched to a gene: 13. CDR3 DNA sequence: TGTGCCAGCAGCTTAGTATATGCGGGAGCAGGACTGTACAATGAGCAGTTCTTC. It specifies CASSLVYAGAGLYNEQFF.

As concerns this clonotype: A much more abundant neighbour one base away suggests this may be a read error. The J gene is TRBJ1-4, the V gene TRBV11-2; D is perhaps TRBD1 (6 bases). Germline assignment: CDR1 SGHAT and CDR2 FQNNGV. This CDR3 region has 17 residues. CDR3 loop: CASSHSWGPGANEELFF. The CDR3 DNA sequence: TGTGCCAGCAGCCATTCCTGGGGGCCCGGGGCTAATGAAGAACTGTTTTTT.

At least ten counts were recorded for this clonotype. The rearrangement uses TRBV20-1 and TRBJ1-6; no firm D call. The CDR3 contains 20 residues. CDR1 is DFQATT and CDR2 is SNEGSKA in the germline V gene (reference sequence). Trimming left V 0 bases short and J 0 bases short, with 21 bases between. DNA for the CDR3: TGCAGTGCTAGAGAAGTGAGCTTGAACACCACGAGCTCCTATAATTCACCCCTCCACTTT. Its translation is CSAREVSLNTTSSYNSPLHF.

This clonotype was recorded many times. The gene calls are TRBV5-1 and TRBJ2-7; D not resolved. The CDR3 consists of 13 residues. In germline, CDR1 is SGHRS, CDR2 YFSETQ. Trimming took off 1 base at V and 5 bases at J, with 10 bases between the two ends. In DNA, the CDR3 is TGCGCCAGCAGCTTGCAGCGAACGGACGAGCAGTACTTC. This translates into CASSLQRTDEQYF.

The chain combines TRBV12-5 with TRBJ2-3, with a tentative D call TRBD1 (5 bases). The CDR3 length is 17 residues. The V end lost 3 bases, the J end lost 1 base, and 17 bases lay between the germline ends. The V gene's germline CDR1 is LGHNT and CDR2 FRNRAP. Here the CDR3 reads CASGFKRGTLRTDTQYF. The CDR3 nucleotides read TGTGCTAGTGGTTTTAAAAGGGGCACCCTTCGCACAGATACGCAGTATTTT.

The table lists this clonotype with many counts. J is TRBJ2-2 and V is TRBV5-1; D ambiguous. Trimming pared 3 bases from V and 7 bases from J, leaving 7 bases between. Germline V gives CDR1 SGHRS, CDR2 YFSETQ. The CDR3 extends over 12 amino acids. CDR3 amino acids: CASSWNDGELFF. In nucleotides, the CDR3 is TGCGCCAGCAGCTGGAATGACGGGGAGCTGTTTTTT.

This clonotype was counted at least ten times. V usage is TRBV10-2 and J usage is TRBJ2-1; 7 positions agree with TRBD2. Germline V CDR1 and CDR2: WSHSY, SAAADI. The ends lost 5 bases at V and 9 bases at J; junction bases unmatched: 10. This CDR3 has 14 amino acids. As DNA, the CDR3 is TGCGCCAGCAGTATCGCGGGAGTGGATAGTGAGCAGTTCTTC. Protein: CASSIAGVDSEQFF.

This clonotype was recorded at least ten times. The gene calls are TRBV4-1 and TRBJ1-2; tentative D call: TRBD1 (5 bases). The V and J ends lost 1 base and 5 bases respectively, with 20 bases between them. Germline V CDR1 and CDR2: MGHRA, YSYEKL. This CDR3 contains 17 residues. The CDR3 DNA sequence: TGCGCCAGCAGCCAAGGGGGGGAAGTGGGCAGGCTATATGGCTACACCTTC. Protein product: CASSQGGEVGRLYGYTF.

This clonotype was counted many times. The chain carries TRBV7-2 and TRBJ1-3; possible D gene TRBD1, 5 bases. The germline V gene encodes CDR1 SGHTA and CDR2 FQGNSA. Trimming stripped 1 base from V and 8 bases from J, with 12 bases between. This CDR3 spans 14 amino acids. The CDR3 DNA reads TGTGCCAGCAGCTTAGGTGTGGGGGGTTACACCATATATTTT. Translation: CASSLGVGGYTIYF.

Note on this clonotype: A much bigger clone sits one base away, suggesting this may be a read error. This chain connects TRBV5-1 to TRBJ2-1; the D gene is possibly TRBD2 (6 bases). Germline V lookup: CDR1 SGHRS, CDR2 YFSETQ. The CDR3 contains 14 residues. DNA for the CDR3: TGCGCCAGCAGCTTCGGTAGCTCGGGGGATGAGCGGTTCTTC. Its translation: CASSFGSSGDERFF.

The chain recombines TRBV5-6 with TRBJ2-2, with no clear D. The CDR3 is made up of 14 amino acids. With 0 bases removed from V and 7 bases from J, the gap between germline ends came to 10 bases. Germline assignment: CDR1 SGHDT and CDR2 YYEEEE. CDR3 nucleotide sequence: TGTGCCAGCAGCTTGGGGCAGGCAGACGGGGAGCTGTTTTTT. Protein product: CASSLGQADGELFF.